These T cell receptor beta chains were read from a single sample in a study of CD8 T cells in ankylosing spondylitis. TCRdb analysed the 5' RACE reads with MiXCR anew, one entry per CDR3 protein. This sample has fewer than 750,000 distinct CDR3 sequences, with around 19% found just once. Sequences were obtained from blood, either unsorted or a sorted T cell fraction (not recorded which). These receptors originate from a male donor with ankylosing spondylitis. Both conserved end residues are part of each CDR3. A D gene is named only where the DNA matches it firmly. Where a row states a size, it is once, few, many or the class of an expanded clone; other rows omit it.

TRBD2	NA	TRBV4-2	TRBJ2-7	CASSQETGTSGSYEQYF	TGTGCCAGCAGCCAAGAGACCGGGACTAGCGGCTCCTACGAGCAGTACTTC
NA	many	TRBV12-3/TRBV12-4	TRBJ1-1	CASSFVLAEILF	TGTGCCAGCAGTTTCGTTTTGGCGGAGATTCTTTTT
NA	few	TRBV2	TRBJ2-3	CASSALAGTDTQYF	TGTGCCAGCAGTGCCTTGGCGGGCACAGATACGCAGTATTTT
TRBD2	NA	TRBV20-1	TRBJ2-3	CSASMRGGGSDTQYF	TGCAGTGCTAGTATGCGGGGGGGCGGATCAGATACGCAGTATTTT
TRBD2	NA	TRBV12-3/TRBV12-4	TRBJ2-1	CARSFVLIAGGRVNEQFF	TGTGCCCGCAGTTTTGTGTTGATAGCGGGAGGGCGGGTAAATGAGCAGTTCTTC
NA	NA	TRBV7-6	TRBJ2-3	CASSYLETDTQYF	TGTGCCAGCAGCTACTTGGAGACAGATACGCAGTATTTT
NA	NA	TRBV12-3/TRBV12-4	TRBJ2-1	CASSFAGLYNEQFF	TGTGCCAGCAGTTTCGCGGGACTGTACAATGAGCAGTTCTTC
TRBD2	NA	TRBV20-1	TRBJ2-3	CSALLAGGPGADTQYF	TGCAGTGCTTTACTAGCGGGGGGCCCCGGCGCAGATACGCAGTATTTT
NA	few	TRBV7-9	TRBJ2-2	CASSLTGLSNTGELFF	TGTGCCAGCAGCCTAACGGGACTCTCAAACACCGGGGAGCTGTTTTTT
NA	NA	TRBV7-6	TRBJ1-6	CASSPRGPGSSYNSPLHF	TGTGCCAGCAGCCCAAGGGGACCGGGGAGCTCCTATAATTCACCCCTCCACTTT
TRBD2	few	TRBV7-6	TRBJ2-7	CASSFLAGVDEQYF	TGTGCCAGCAGCTTTCTAGCGGGAGTCGACGAGCAGTACTTC
NA	NA	TRBV20-1	TRBJ1-2	CSARDSRTANYGYTF	TGCAGTGCTAGAGATAGCCGGACGGCGAACTATGGCTACACCTTC
NA	NA	TRBV18	TRBJ2-1	CASSPFGAEQFF	TGTGCCAGCTCACCATTCGGGGCTGAGCAGTTCTTC
NA	NA	TRBV27	TRBJ1-6	CASSWDLLNSPLHF	TGTGCCAGCAGTTGGGATTTACTTAATTCACCCCTCCACTTT
TRBD1	NA	TRBV12-3/TRBV12-4	TRBJ2-7	CASSLNRDRKNEQYF	TGTGCCAGCAGTTTAAACCGGGACAGAAAAAACGAGCAGTACTTC
NA	NA	TRBV7-6	TRBJ2-1	CASSLVEYPNEQFF	TGTGCCAGCAGCTTAGTGGAGTATCCAAATGAGCAGTTCTTC